What follows are 31 T cell receptor beta chains derived from one specimen sequenced in a study of T-cell reconstitution after alpha-beta-depleted transplantation in children. As it was prepared, the TCRbeta library received unique molecular identifiers. TCRdb re-derived calls from the PCR reads in MiXCR, one entry per CDR3 protein. Seen here are more than 85,000 distinct CDR3 sequences, 10% observed once, and the top ten hold roughly 8%. The material was PBMCs from the stem cell graft donor, obtained from the stem cell graft. The origin of the receptors is a human donor who donated a stem cell graft to a child with acute lymphoblastic leukemia.

The chain joins TRBV6-5 to TRBJ2-2, with unresolved D. Trimming stripped 5 bases from V and 5 bases from J, with 6 bases between. Germline CDR1 is MNHEY and CDR2 is SVGAGI. This CDR3 has 12 amino acids. CDR3 sequence reads: CASSAPTGELFF. The CDR3 DNA follows: TGTGCCAGCAGTGCCCCTACCGGGGAGCTGTTTTTT.

This clonotype showed up many times. A junction end diverges from the germline sequence, so it may reflect a read error. The rearrangement uses TRBV7-9 and TRBJ1-1; TRBD1 might be the D (6 bases). The CDR3 has 15 residues. The germline V gene has CDR1 SEHNR and CDR2 FQNEAQ (reference sequence). The CDR3 reads CASSIARGSNTEAFF. CDR3 coding DNA: TGTGCCAGCAGCATAGCAAGGGGGAGCAACACTGAAGCTTTCTTT.

This clonotype was recorded at least ten times. The rearrangement links TRBV20-1 to TRBJ1-1; D unresolved. V lost 3 bases to trimming and J lost 2 bases, with 10 bases between them. The CDR3 has 13 residues. CDR1 and CDR2 (germline): DFQATT, SNEGSKA (reference sequence). DNA for the CDR3: TGCAGTGCTAGCAAGGTGGGAAACACTGAAGCTTTCTTT. As protein: CSASKVGNTEAFF.

This clonotype occurred many times. V usage is TRBV29-1 and J usage is TRBJ2-7; 8 positions match TRBD2. Germline V gene data show CDR1 as SQVTM and CDR2 as ANQGSEA. The CDR3 sequence is 15 residues long. V was pared by 6 bases and J by 3 bases, with 13 bases of the junction left unmatched. CDR3 coding DNA: TGCAGCGTGGAAAGGTCTACGGGGGGGAGCTACGAGCAGTACTTC. This translates into CSVERSTGGSYEQYF.

This clonotype has a count of ten or more. The CDR3 DNA follows: TGTGCCAGCAACCTTTATGGGGTTAACACTGAAGCTTTCTTT. Residues: CASNLYGVNTEAFF. The chain employs TRBV12-3 or TRBV12-4 and TRBJ1-1; no reliable D call. V lost 7 bases, J lost 2 bases, and 14 bases lay in between. This CDR3 spans 14 amino acids.

This clonotype was counted at least ten times. CDR3 residues: CASSTQLVNEQFF. In DNA form, the CDR3 reads TGTGCCAGCAGCACTCAACTAGTAAATGAGCAGTTCTTC. The chain combines TRBV7-2 with TRBJ2-1; D is possibly TRBD2 (5 bases). The germline CDR1 and CDR2 sequences are SGHTA and FQGNSA. CDR3 length equals 13 residues. Between the trimmed V and J ends, which lost 5 bases and 7 bases, there was a span of 12 bases.

This chain joins TRBV7-9 and TRBJ2-1, with 12 bases matching TRBD1. CDR3 length equals 16 residues. The germline V gene has CDR1 SEHNR and CDR2 FQNEAQ (reference sequence). After removal of 4 bases from V and 6 bases from J, the junction contained 7 bases not matched to a gene. The CDR3 region is CASSSMGTGGSNEQFF. CDR3 sequence (DNA): TGTGCCAGCAGCTCCATGGGGACAGGGGGCTCCAATGAGCAGTTCTTC.

At least ten counts were recorded for this clonotype. The chain uses TRBV20-1 and TRBJ2-1; the match to TRBD2 covers 13 bases. Germline CDR1 DFQATT, CDR2 SNEGSKA (reference sequence). V was clipped by 5 bases and J by 7 bases; unmatched bases: 11. This CDR3 is built from 16 residues. The DNA for the CDR3 is TGCAGTGCTCCCGGGACTAGCGGGGTTAGACGGAATGAGCAGTTCTTC. It encodes CSAPGTSGVRRNEQFF.

This clonotype was seen many times. This chain links TRBV7-2 with TRBJ1-4; D call uncertain. With 2 bases removed from V and 0 bases from J, the gap between germline ends came to 7 bases. Germline assignment: CDR1 SGHTA and CDR2 FQGNSA. The CDR3 spans 15 residues. The CDR3: CASSLRAATNEKLFF. The CDR3 DNA reads as TGTGCCAGCAGCTTACGGGCGGCAACTAATGAAAAACTGTTTTTT.

This clonotype was recorded at least ten times. The V call is TRBV4-3, the J call TRBJ2-7; tentative D call: TRBD1 (6 bases). The CDR3 contains 16 residues. V was clipped by 0 bases and J by 0 bases, with 12 bases between them. Germline assignment: CDR1 LGHNA and CDR2 YSLEER. The CDR3 reads CASSQDRGTSSYEQYF. The CDR3 coding sequence is TGCGCCAGCAGCCAAGATCGAGGGACAAGCTCCTACGAGCAGTACTTC.

This clonotype was observed at least ten times. The rearrangement joins TRBV20-1 to TRBJ1-1; D is perhaps TRBD1 (6 bases). The germline CDR1 and CDR2 sequences are DFQATT and SNEGSKA (reference sequence). V lost 8 bases and J 5 bases, leaving 18 bases between the germline ends. The CDR3 length is 13 residues. The CDR3 region is CSPYAEGGTEAFF. Here the CDR3 DNA reads TGCAGTCCCTACGCGGAGGGGGGTACTGAAGCTTTCTTT.

This clonotype was counted at least ten times. The rearrangement uses TRBV5-1 and TRBJ2-7; D is perhaps TRBD1 (6 bases). CDR1 SGHRS and CDR2 YFSETQ come from the germline V gene. With 4 bases removed from V and 3 bases from J, the gap between germline ends came to 8 bases. The CDR3 is 12 amino acids. For the CDR3, the DNA is TGCGCCAGCAGCCAAGGGGGCTACGAGCAGTACTTC. Translation gives CASSQGGYEQYF. Based on the CDR3 plus reference TRBV5-1 and TRBJ2-7, the full variable domain is KAGVTQTPRYLIKTRGQQVTLSCSPISGHRSVSWYQQTPGQGLQFLFEYFSETQRNKGNFPGRFSGRQFSNSRSEMNVSTLELGDSALYLCASSQGGYEQYFGPGTRLTVT.

This clonotype appeared many times. The CDR3 DNA sequence: TGTGCCAGCAGACTAGCGGGGGATCCCTACGAGCAGTACTTC. Its translation is CASRLAGDPYEQYF. The chain combines TRBV12-3 or TRBV12-4 with TRBJ2-7; TRBD2 matches 11 bases. V was pared by 6 bases and J by 2 bases, with 3 bases of the junction left unmatched. The CDR3 runs to 14 residues.

This clonotype was observed at least ten times. The chain links TRBV11-1 to TRBJ2-1, with D maybe TRBD2 (5 bases). Per the germline V gene, CDR1 is SGHAT and CDR2 is FQDESV (reference sequence). The CDR3 loop spans 16 amino acids. V lost 4 bases and J 9 bases, leaving 22 bases between the germline ends. This CDR3 reads CASSSGGVPPRFEQFF. In DNA, the CDR3 is TGTGCCAGCAGCTCAGGAGGAGTCCCACCGCGCTTTGAGCAGTTCTTC.

Many counts were recorded for this clonotype. The chain recombines TRBV6-1 with TRBJ1-5; D might be TRBD1 (6 bases). This CDR3 is 17 amino acids long. V was trimmed by 1 base and J by 0 bases, leaving 13 bases between them. The germline V gene has CDR1 MNHNS and CDR2 SASEGT. CDR3 coding DNA: TGTGCCAGCAGTGAAGAGGGGGTCGGGTATAGCAATCAGCCCCAGCATTTT. Protein: CASSEEGVGYSNQPQHF.

This clonotype occurred many times. CDR3 loop: CASSLSPRNTGELFF. DNA of the CDR3: TGTGCCAGCAGCTTAAGTCCCAGGAACACCGGGGAGCTGTTTTTT. The chain links TRBV7-2 to TRBJ2-2; D is unclear. CDR3 length: 15 residues. Per germline, CDR1 SGHTA and CDR2 FQGNSA. Trimming shortened V by 2 bases and J by 1 base, and 8 bases separated the two germline ends.

This clonotype was recorded many times. The CDR3 here is CASTTAGGTSTGELFF. Here the CDR3 DNA reads TGTGCCAGCACCACCGCGGGCGGGACGAGCACCGGGGAGCTGTTTTTT. The gene calls are TRBV6-5 and TRBJ2-2, with a possible D match to TRBD2 (6 bases). With 7 bases removed from V and 4 bases from J, the gap between germline ends came to 19 bases. This CDR3 is built from 16 residues. CDR1 MNHEY and CDR2 SVGAGI come from the germline V gene.

At least ten counts were recorded for this clonotype. This chain connects TRBV6-2 or TRBV6-3 to TRBJ2-1, with 9 positions matching TRBD2. This CDR3 region has 15 residues. V lost 2 bases and J lost 6; bases outside the gene matches: 5. Germline CDR1 MNHEY, CDR2 SVGEGT. CDR3 loop: CASSYRSGRTNEQFF. For the CDR3, the DNA is TGTGCCAGCAGTTACCGGAGCGGGAGGACCAATGAGCAGTTCTTC.

The table lists this clonotype with many counts. This chain links TRBV12-3 or TRBV12-4 with TRBJ2-3; the D is unclear. V was clipped by 1 base and J by 0 bases, with 5 bases between them. There are 14 residues in the CDR3. The CDR3 loop reads CASSLGASTDTQYF. CDR3 sequence (DNA): TGTGCCAGCAGTTTAGGGGCCAGCACAGATACGCAGTATTTT.

This clonotype was detected many times. The chain combines TRBV25-1 with TRBJ2-7; no definite D call. CDR1 and CDR2 from the germline V gene are MGHDK and SYGVNS. V gave up 4 bases and J gave up 1 base, with 8 bases separating them. The CDR3 extends over 13 amino acids. The CDR3 sequence: CASSVLGSYEQYF. Written as DNA, the CDR3 is TGTGCCAGCAGTGTCCTAGGATCCTACGAGCAGTACTTC.

The sample holds many counts of this clonotype. DNA for the CDR3: TGCAGTGCTAGAGTAGGTCGACAGGGGAATGTGGCCACCGGGGAGCTGTTTTTT. It yields the protein CSARVGRQGNVATGELFF. The V call is TRBV20-1, the J call TRBJ2-2; 8 nucleotides match TRBD1. The length of the CDR3 is 18 residues. V lost 1 base, J lost 4 bases, and 14 bases stayed unmatched. Germline V gene sequence: CDR1 DFQATT, CDR2 SNEGSKA (reference sequence).

This clonotype was seen many times. The chain recombines TRBV7-9 with TRBJ1-5; TRBD1 might be the D (5 bases). The CDR3 is made up of 15 amino acids. The germline V gene has CDR1 SEHNR and CDR2 FQNEAQ (reference sequence). The V end was cut by 4 bases, the J end by 7 bases, with 17 bases between. The CDR3 reads CASSSGPGRGQPQHF. The CDR3, as DNA: TGTGCCAGCAGCTCGGGACCGGGGAGAGGGCAGCCCCAGCATTTT.

This clonotype appeared many times. The V and J genes are TRBV12-3 or TRBV12-4 and TRBJ2-4; tentatively, D is TRBD1 or TRBD2 (5 bases each). Trimming took 3 bases from V and 2 from J, leaving 20 bases between them. This CDR3 spans 18 amino acids. CDR3 sequence (DNA): TGTGCCAGCAGTTTTGGGGATTGGGGGATATTTACCAAAAACATTCAGTACTTC. Encoded protein: CASSFGDWGIFTKNIQYF.

This clonotype came up many times. The V and J genes are TRBV28 and TRBJ2-2; 8 nucleotides line up with TRBD2. The ends lost 4 bases at V and 0 bases at J; junction bases unmatched: 1. The germline gives CDR1 MDHEN, CDR2 SYDVKM. CDR3 length: 15 residues. The DNA for the CDR3 is TGTGCCAGCAGTTGGGGACTAGCGAACACCGGGGAGCTGTTTTTT. Residues: CASSWGLANTGELFF.

This clonotype was seen at least ten times. V gene TRBV20-1 combines with J gene TRBJ2-1; D is undetermined. Trimming stripped 1 base from V and 3 bases from J, with 7 bases between. CDR3 size: 13 residues. CDR1 DFQATT and CDR2 SNEGSKA come from the germline V gene (reference sequence). Here the CDR3 DNA reads TGCAGTGCTAGAGTACAGTACTACAATGAGCAGTTCTTC. It specifies CSARVQYYNEQFF.

This clonotype was detected ten times or more. The chain carries TRBV5-6 and TRBJ1-2, with D perhaps TRBD1 (5 bases). The germline CDR1 and CDR2 sequences are SGHDT and YYEEEE. CDR3 length: 15 residues. The V gene lost 1 base and the J gene lost 5 bases, with 15 bases spanning the gap. The CDR3 protein is CASSLQGLQLYGYTF. In nucleotides, the CDR3 is TGTGCCAGCAGCTTGCAGGGCCTACAACTTTATGGCTACACCTTC.

This clonotype was picked up many times. J is TRBJ2-7 and V is TRBV13; 7 bases are shared with TRBD1. This CDR3 is built from 15 residues. V was pared by 5 bases and J by 3 bases, with 10 bases of the junction left unmatched. The germline V gene encodes CDR1 PRHDT and CDR2 FYEKMQ (reference sequence). The CDR3 DNA follows: TGTGCCAGCAGCCCCCTCGGGACAGATGACTACGAGCAGTACTTC. It translates to CASSPLGTDDYEQYF.

This clonotype was counted many times. The J gene is TRBJ1-2, the V gene TRBV25-1; the D gene is possibly TRBD1 (6 bases). The CDR3 is made up of 13 amino acids. Deletions cut 8 bases from V and 8 bases from J, with 18 bases between. Per the germline V gene, CDR1 is MGHDK and CDR2 is SYGVNS. In nucleotides, the CDR3 is TGTGCCAGCTCCGCAGGGGCCTCAGTAGGCTACACCTTC. Translated: CASSAGASVGYTF.

This clonotype was recorded at least ten times. Here the CDR3 reads CASSLAGTANSPLHF. The DNA of the CDR3 is TGCGCCAGCAGCTTGGCCGGGACAGCTAATTCACCCCTCCACTTT. The chain recombines TRBV5-1 with TRBJ1-6, with 7 bases that match TRBD1. Germline assignment: CDR1 SGHRS and CDR2 YFSETQ. The CDR3 runs to 15 residues. Trimming at V came to 0 bases and at J to 6 bases, leaving 3 bases not matched to a gene.

This clonotype was detected ten times or more. V gene TRBV24-1 combines with J gene TRBJ1-2; D gene unclear. V was trimmed by 4 bases and J by 2 bases, leaving 10 bases between them. The CDR3 length is 14 residues. Germline-derived CDR1 and CDR2 are KGHDR and SFDVKD. The DNA of the CDR3 is TGTGCCACCAGTGACGCCTCGCAAAACTATGGCTACACCTTC. Translating gives CATSDASQNYGYTF.

In its sample, this clonotype was seen many times. The chain links TRBV20-1 to TRBJ2-7; D remains ambiguous. The CDR3 length is 9 residues. CDR1 and CDR2 (germline): DFQATT, SNEGSKA (reference sequence). Trimming left V 3 bases short and J 5 bases short, with 2 bases between. CDR3 sequence reads: CSASHEQYF. The DNA for the CDR3 is TGCAGTGCTAGCCACGAGCAGTACTTC.